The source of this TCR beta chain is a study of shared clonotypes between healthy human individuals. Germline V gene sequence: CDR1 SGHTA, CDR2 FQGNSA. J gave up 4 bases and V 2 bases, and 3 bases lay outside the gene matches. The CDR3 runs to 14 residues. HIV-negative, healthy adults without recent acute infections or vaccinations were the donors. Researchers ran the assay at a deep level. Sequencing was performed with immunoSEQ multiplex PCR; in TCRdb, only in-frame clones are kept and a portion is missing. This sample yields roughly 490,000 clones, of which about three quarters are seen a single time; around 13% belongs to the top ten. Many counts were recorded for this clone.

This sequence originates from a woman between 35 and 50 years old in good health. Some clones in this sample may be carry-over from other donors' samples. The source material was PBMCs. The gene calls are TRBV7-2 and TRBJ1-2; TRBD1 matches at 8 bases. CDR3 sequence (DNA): TGTGCCAGCAGCTTATTCACAGGGGGCTATGGCTACACCTTC. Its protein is CASSLFTGGYGYTF.